One and the same sample provided the 18 T cell receptor beta chains below, sequenced in a study of radiotherapy plus CTLA-4 blockade in lung cancer (dated by TCRdb to between 2018 and 2020). Libraries came from the immunoSEQ multiplex PCR assay. The table was pulled from immuneACCESS by TCRdb, which kept in-frame rearrangements only. Such tables lose some clones; where checked, under half of the loss comes from unresolved V genes, and the rest has no known cause. The table for this sample lists more than 40,000 clones; approximately 70% of them were counted only once. Roughly 4% of the sample goes to the ten largest clones. Sample: peripheral blood, taken from a patient treated with radiotherapy plus ipilimumab. The source of these receptors is a human donor with non-small cell lung cancer who had a complete response to radiotherapy plus ipilimumab.

The rearrangement joins TRBV7-2 to TRBJ2-7; TRBD1 matches at 8 bases. The V segment lost 1 base and the J segment 4 bases; nucleotides outside the gene matches: 6. Germline lookup yields CDR1 SGHTA and CDR2 FQGNSA. The CDR3 is made up of 15 amino acids. The CDR3 sequence is CASSLGWTGSYEQYF. The CDR3 coding sequence is TGTGCCAGCAGCTTAGGATGGACAGGGTCGTACGAGCAGTACTTC.

This chain connects TRBV4-1 to TRBJ2-6; a possible D gene is TRBD1 (6 bases). V lost 3 bases to trimming and J lost 1 base, with 13 bases between them. This CDR3 is built from 17 residues. Germline lookup yields CDR1 MGHRA and CDR2 YSYEKL. CDR3 in amino acids: CASSQGVRGSGANVLTF. CDR3 DNA sequence: TGCGCCAGCAGCCAGGGCGTCAGGGGTTCTGGGGCCAACGTCCTGACTTTC.

The V gene is TRBV30, the J gene TRBJ2-4; 10 bases are a match to TRBD1. The CDR3 spans 15 residues. V lost 0 bases, J lost 4 bases, and 3 bases stayed unmatched. In germline, CDR1 is GTSNPN, CDR2 SVGIG (reference sequence). The CDR3 DNA is TGTGCCTGGAGTGTAGGGGGACAGGGGAAAAACATTCAGTACTTC. Amino acid sequence: CAWSVGGQGKNIQYF.

This chain links TRBV2 with TRBJ1-2; no definite D call. This CDR3 contains 13 residues. CDR1 SNHLY and CDR2 FYNNEI come from the germline V gene. With 7 bases removed from V and 1 base from J, the gap between germline ends came to 10 bases. The CDR3 DNA follows: TGTGCCAGCACAGGAACAGTTAACTATGGCTACACCTTC. Encoded protein: CASTGTVNYGYTF.

This clone is categorized as medium-sized (0.01 to 0.1%). This chain connects TRBV11-2 to TRBJ1-3, with TRBD1 as a possible D gene (6 bases). V lost 5 bases, J lost 8 bases, and 10 bases lay in between. CDR3 length equals 12 residues. Germline lookup yields CDR1 SGHAT and CDR2 FQNNGV. DNA for the CDR3: TGTGCCAGCAGCCCACAGGGCCACACCATATATTTT. It translates to CASSPQGHTIYF.

V usage is TRBV7-2 and J usage is TRBJ2-3, with 8 bases lining up with TRBD2. Germline lookup yields CDR1 SGHTA and CDR2 FQGNSA. CDR3 length: 17 residues. V lost 5 bases and J lost 2; bases outside the gene matches: 12. The CDR3 DNA is TGTGCCAGCAGCAACCGCTTAGCGGGGAGATACACAGATACGCAGTATTTT. This sequence encodes CASSNRLAGRYTDTQYF.

This sequence joins TRBV30 and TRBJ2-2; 9 bases align to TRBD1. CDR3 length equals 16 residues. Per germline, CDR1 GTSNPN and CDR2 SVGIG (reference sequence). After removal of 4 bases from V and 7 bases from J, the junction contained 13 bases not matched to a gene. In nucleotides, the CDR3 is TGTGCCTGGATTTTCCAGAACAGGGGGCCAAGCGGGGAGCTGTTTTTT. Translation: CAWIFQNRGPSGELFF.

V and J are TRBV7-9 and TRBJ2-5; TRBD2 aligns across 7 bases. Per germline, CDR1 SEHNR and CDR2 FQNEAQ (reference sequence). V lost 5 bases and J lost 5; bases outside the gene matches: 8. CDR3 length: 14 amino acids. CDR3 sequence: CASSLPSGRETQYF. In nucleotides, the CDR3 is TGTGCCAGCAGCCTGCCTAGCGGTCGGGAGACCCAGTACTTC.

J is TRBJ2-3 and V is TRBV30; 10 nucleotides align to TRBD1. The CDR3 runs 15 residues. The ends lost 5 bases at V and 3 bases at J; junction bases unmatched: 8. Looked up from germline, CDR1 is GTSNPN and CDR2 is SVGIG (reference sequence). The CDR3 here is CAWGRPGQGTDTQYF. CDR3 sequence (DNA): TGTGCCTGGGGTAGACCGGGACAGGGGACAGATACGCAGTATTTT.

As DNA, the CDR3 is TGCGCCAGCAGCTTCTCATCGGGGGCCTACAATGAGCAGTTCTTC. Protein product: CASSFSSGAYNEQFF. The V gene is TRBV5-1, the J gene TRBJ2-1; tentatively, D is TRBD2 (6 bases). The CDR3 spans 15 residues. Germline-derived CDR1 and CDR2 are SGHRS and YFSETQ. Trimming pared 2 bases from V and 2 bases from J, leaving 11 bases between.

The chain employs TRBV7-8 and TRBJ2-5; TRBD1 is a possible D gene (6 bases). The CDR3 spans 16 residues. The germline V and J ends were trimmed by 3 bases and 4 bases, with 18 bases remaining between them. From germline, CDR1 is SGHVS and CDR2 FQNEAQ. Here the CDR3 reads CASSFVTGSLRETQYF. The DNA for the CDR3 is TGTGCCAGCAGCTTTGTAACAGGGAGTTTACGAGAGACCCAGTACTTC.

The chain links TRBV30 to TRBJ1-4, with D hard to call. Germline V gives CDR1 GTSNPN, CDR2 SVGIG (reference sequence). The CDR3 is 13 residues long. The ends were cut back, 1 base at V and 7 bases at J, with 10 bases in the middle. The CDR3 sequence is CAWSGWWSEKLFF. CDR3 coding DNA: TGTGCCTGGAGTGGATGGTGGAGTGAAAAACTGTTTTTT. Based on the CDR3 plus reference TRBV30 and TRBJ1-4, the full variable domain is SQTIHQWPATLVQPVGSPLSLECTVEGTSNPNLYWYRQAAGRGLQLLFYSVGIGQISSEVPQNLSASRPQDRQFILSSKKLLLSDSGFYLCAWSGWWSEKLFFGSGTQLSVL.

This clone was found a few times. This chain uses TRBV15 with TRBJ2-5; D may be TRBD2 (6 bases). The J call is doubtful: the DNA matches TRBJ2-7 better. Per germline, CDR1 LNHNV and CDR2 YYDKDF (reference sequence). The CDR3 is 13 amino acids. CDR3 protein: CATSRGGLIEQYF. The CDR3 DNA reads TGTGCCACCAGCAGAGGGGGACTGATCGAGCAGTACTTC.

The rearrangement uses TRBV9 and TRBJ2-5; the match to TRBD2 covers 15 bases. V shed 0 bases, J shed 3 bases, and the junction held 3 bases outside the gene matches. CDR1 is SGDLS, CDR2 YYNGEE, per germline. This CDR3 comprises 17 residues. CDR3 nucleotides: TGTGCCAGCAGCGTAGGGACTAGCGGGAGGGCCGAAGAGACCCAGTACTTC. It encodes CASSVGTSGRAEETQYF.

The chain combines TRBV5-1 with TRBJ1-2; the match to TRBD1 covers 7 bases. The trim removed 4 bases at V and 4 bases at J, leaving 4 bases unmatched. The germline CDR1 and CDR2 sequences are SGHRS and YFSETQ. The CDR3 is 13 residues long. CDR3 nucleotide sequence: TGCGCCAGCAGCATCGGACAGGTCTATGGCTACACCTTC. Protein sequence: CASSIGQVYGYTF.

The V gene is TRBV14, the J gene TRBJ2-7, with D perhaps TRBD1 (6 bases). The germline V gene has CDR1 SGHDN and CDR2 FVKESK. The V end lost 4 bases, the J end lost 4 bases, and 26 bases lay between the germline ends. The CDR3 length is 18 residues. DNA for the CDR3: TGTGCCAGCAGCCTCAAAAGAGGCTGGTCAGGGACAAGTTACGAGCAGTACTTC. This translates into CASSLKRGWSGTSYEQYF.

This chain's CDR3 is CASSAGRRGNEQFF. The CDR3 DNA is TGTGCCAGCAGTGCCGGGAGAAGAGGTAATGAGCAGTTCTTC. The chain uses TRBV6-5 and TRBJ2-1, with a tentative D call TRBD2 (6 bases). V lost 5 bases to trimming and J lost 7 bases, with 15 bases between them. The CDR3 length is 14 residues. Per germline, CDR1 MNHEY and CDR2 SVGAGI.

The rearrangement uses TRBV19 and TRBJ1-5; the D is unclear. V was cut by 5 bases and J by 0 bases, with 14 bases left in between. CDR1 LNHDA and CDR2 SQIVND come from the germline V gene (reference sequence). This CDR3 region has 16 residues. The CDR3 bases are TGTGCCAGTAGTGGTCGAGCAGGAAATAGCAATCAGCCCCAGCATTTT. Its protein product is CASSGRAGNSNQPQHF. The full variable domain, rest sourced from reference TRBV19 and TRBJ1-5, is DGGITQSPKYLFRKEGQNVTLSCEQNLNHDAMYWYRQDPGQGLRLIYYSQIVNDFQKGDIAEGYSVSREKKESFPLTVTSAQKNPTAFYLCASSGRAGNSNQPQHFGDGTRLSIL.